These T cell receptor beta chains were read from a single sample in a study of shared clonotypes between healthy human individuals. The repertoire was sequenced with immunoSEQ multiplex PCR; TCRdb's copy has only in-frame clones and lacks some. The table has 2 million or so clones, approximately 94% seen once; the top ten hold around 1.1%. Sequencing was performed on naive CD8+ T cells sorted from blood. These receptor sequences come from a man younger than 30 in good health. Each CDR3 is given with its conserved first and last residue. The D gene is left open where the match is weak. Size is omitted from some rows. Given values are once, few, many or a class for expanded clones.

TRBJ2-7 TRBD2 TRBV19 15 NA CATGTSGGAIHEQYF TGTGCCACCGGGACTAGCGGGGGGGCTATCCACGAGCAGTACTTC
TRBJ2-5 NA TRBV10-3 12 NA CAISESYVTQYF TGTGCCATCAGTGAGTCGTATGTGACCCAGTACTTC
TRBJ1-2 TRBD1 TRBV11-1 14 NA CASSPGTGNYGYTF TGTGCCAGCAGCCCAGGGACAGGGAACTATGGCTACACCTTC
TRBJ2-3 NA TRBV10-3 14 NA CAISDLGGHDTQYF TGTGCCATCAGTGATCTGGGGGGCCATGATACGCAGTATTTT
TRBJ1-2 NA TRBV27 14 few CASSPLSGSGGYTF TGTGCCAGCAGCCCTCTATCGGGTTCGGGTGGCTACACCTTC
TRBJ1-2 NA TRBV4-3 14 NA CASSRDDSGGGYTF TGCGCCAGCAGCCGCGACGACTCCGGGGGAGGCTACACCTTC
TRBJ1-4 NA TRBV11-2 14 NA CASSYRGDQEKLFF TGTGCCAGCAGCTATCGGGGGGACCAGGAAAAACTGTTTTTT
TRBJ2-7 NA TRBV5-4 12 NA CASSWGGLEQYF TGTGCCAGCAGCTGGGGGGGCCTCGAGCAGTACTTC
TRBJ2-7 NA TRBV10-3 11 NA CAIGRGSEQYF TGTGCCATCGGACGAGGAAGCGAGCAGTACTTC
TRBJ1-2 TRBD1 TRBV6-6 15 NA CASSPMTGTNYGYTF TGTGCCAGCAGTCCGATGACAGGGACGAACTATGGCTACACCTTC
TRBJ2-1 NA TRBV7-6 16 NA CASSSTPGISYNEQFF TGTGCCAGCAGTTCAACGCCGGGAATATCCTACAATGAGCAGTTCTTC
TRBJ1-2 NA TRBV4-1 15 NA CASSQEPRGLYGYTF TGCGCCAGCAGCCAAGAGCCCAGGGGTCTCTATGGCTACACCTTC
TRBJ2-1 TRBD1 TRBV7-9 15 NA CASSFGQGNYNEQFF TGTGCCAGCAGCTTCGGACAGGGTAATTACAATGAGCAGTTCTTC
TRBJ2-3 TRBD2 TRBV4-1 17 NA CASSHRASGGAKDTQYF TGCGCCAGCAGCCACCGTGCTAGCGGGGGGGCCAAAGATACGCAGTATTTT
TRBJ1-5 NA TRBV7-6 15 NA CASSLGGRVDQPQHF TGTGCCAGCAGCTTAGGGGGCAGGGTAGATCAGCCCCAGCATTTT
TRBJ2-3 NA TRBV7-9 13 NA CASSLPETDTQYF TGTGCCAGCAGCTTACCCGAGACAGATACGCAGTATTTT
TRBJ2-7 NA TRBV6-1 14 NA CASSELEREYEQYF TGTGCCAGCAGTGAATTAGAAAGGGAGTACGAGCAGTACTTC
TRBJ1-2 NA TRBV9 12 NA CASSLGDYGYTF TGTGCCAGCAGCCTGGGGGACTATGGCTACACCTTC
TRBJ2-7 NA TRBV13 13 once CASSVGESYEQYF TGTGCCAGCAGCGTGGGGGAGTCCTACGAGCAGTACTTC
TRBJ2-7 NA TRBV4-3 15 NA CASSQERVPNYEQYF TGCGCCAGCAGCCAAGAGCGGGTCCCCAACTACGAGCAGTACTTC
TRBJ2-1 TRBD2 TRBV27 13 NA CASTPSGDHEQFF TGTGCCAGCACCCCGAGCGGGGACCATGAGCAGTTCTTC
TRBJ2-7 TRBD2 TRBV14 19 NA CASSQPTTQLAGVLYEQYF TGTGCCAGCAGCCAACCTACAACCCAACTAGCGGGGGTACTCTACGAGCAGTACTTC
TRBJ2-1 NA TRBV20-1 10 NA CSAIENEQFF TGCAGTGCCATAGAGAATGAGCAGTTCTTC
TRBJ2-7 TRBD1 TRBV13 15 NA CASSSRTGLSYEQYF TGTGCCAGCAGCTCCCGGACAGGACTCTCCTACGAGCAGTACTTC
TRBJ1-6 NA TRBV4-1 15 NA CASSHTGGYNSPLHF TGCGCCAGCAGCCACACCGGGGGCTATAATTCACCCCTCCACTTT
TRBJ2-5 TRBD1 TRBV29-1 13 NA CSVETGYQETQYF TGCAGCGTCGAGACAGGGTACCAAGAGACCCAGTACTTC
TRBJ2-7 TRBD2 TRBV11-2 14 NA CASSLLAGTYEQYF TGTGCCAGCAGCTTATTAGCGGGAACCTACGAGCAGTACTTC